This T cell receptor (beta chain) was recovered during a study of PD-L1 blockade in urothelial cancer. On the study more broadly: Men with urothelial cancer arising in the bladder made up most of the roughly 30 patients. Between 0 and 3 prior chemotherapy regimens had been given to patients. Overall study results and limits: One FFPE tumor sample per patient, not taken right before treatment.

T cell fraction in FFPE tumors relied on housekeeping gene quantification. The protocol was immunoSEQ multiplex PCR, while the TCRdb copy is restricted to in-frame clones and leaves out a portion. The sample carries more than 35,000 clones, 36% recorded once. Germline V lookup: CDR1 MNHEY, CDR2 SMNVEV (reference sequence). The length of the CDR3 is 15 residues. V dropped 3 bases and J dropped 6; count of bases not matched to a gene: 8. About this clone: The antigen remains unidentified.

Sequences were derived from tumor tissue, sampled before atezolizumab (anti-PD-L1) treatment. This TCR derives from a man aged 55 to 70 with urothelial cancer. The rearrangement joins TRBV27 to TRBJ2-7; 10 nucleotides agree with TRBD1. The CDR3 protein is CASSFRQGAKSEQYF. Written as DNA, the CDR3 is TGTGCCAGCAGTTTTCGACAGGGGGCTAAAAGCGAGCAGTACTTC.